A single TCR beta chain is shown here with its context. As yet, its antigen is unknown. A multiplex PCR was run with 60 Vbeta primers and 13 Jbeta primers. Data came from immunoSEQ multiplex PCR; TCRdb stores just in-frame clones and leaves some out. The table includes around 190,000 clones, about 86% detected once. The sample comes from a study of cytomegalovirus exposure and HLA in healthy donors. As for the study in general: Genotyping of more than 300 donors showed that 80% to 85% belonged to the Caucasian-associated ancestry cluster. General observations from the study: Presence/absence analyses assumed roughly uniform sequencing depth across donors, which may not hold. Later analysis demonstrated an association between a missense DCLRE1C variant and TCR beta V- and J-gene trimming. In an earlier analysis, most TCR beta V segments were productive about 87% or about 30% of the time.

The CDR3 loop spans 13 amino acids. Trimming took off 3 bases at V and 5 bases at J, with 11 bases between the two ends. From germline, CDR1 is GTSNPN and CDR2 SVGIG (reference sequence). Material: PBMCs. This rearrangement joins TRBV30 to TRBJ1-5; no definite D call. The sequence was obtained from a man aged 40-49 years in good health and CMV-seropositive. CDR3 nucleotides: TGTGCCTGGAGAGCGGGGAACGATCAGCCCCAGCATTTT. Its protein product is CAWRAGNDQPQHF.